Listed here are 16 T cell receptor beta chains from one sample, sequenced in a study of T cell repertoires in cytomegalovirus infection. Their antigen targets remain unknown. TCRdb called the reads again in MiXCR, with one record for every CDR3 protein. The sample contains about 830,000 distinct CDR3 sequences, 30% to 35% of which appear only once. The sequences come from cultured CD8+ T cells from PBMCs, collected from culture after CMV antigen stimulation. These TCRs come from a human donor in good health (CMV status not recorded). Some clones in this sample may be carry-over from other donors' samples.

The chain combines TRBV27 with TRBJ1-4; D unresolved. V dropped 2 bases and J dropped 7 bases, with 11 bases sitting between them. The CDR3 loop spans 14 amino acids. Germline loops: CDR1 MNHEY, CDR2 SMNVEV (reference sequence). The CDR3 DNA reads TGTGCCAGCAGTTTAAAGGTGGAGGGTGAAAAACTGTTTTTT. It encodes CASSLKVEGEKLFF.

At least ten counts were recorded for this clonotype. As DNA, the CDR3 is TGTGCCAGCAGCGCAAGCAGGGTGGGTAGCACTGAAGCTTTCTTT. Translation: CASSASRVGSTEAFF. The chain employs TRBV7-6 and TRBJ1-1; maybe TRBD1 (5 bases). The CDR3 runs 15 residues. The germline V gene encodes CDR1 SGHVS and CDR2 FNYEAQ. The germline V and J ends were trimmed by 5 bases and 4 bases, with 17 bases remaining between them.

This sequence joins TRBV6-5 and TRBJ2-2, with 7 bases aligning to TRBD1. Trimming took 5 bases from V and 2 from J; bases not matched to a gene: 5. The length of the CDR3 is 15 residues. Germline CDR1 reads MNHEY; CDR2 reads SVGAGI. The CDR3 DNA follows: TGTGCCAGCAGTCATGGGGACAGAAACACCGGGGAGCTGTTTTTT. It is translated as CASSHGDRNTGELFF.

This clonotype was counted at least ten times. The chain recombines TRBV12-3 or TRBV12-4 with TRBJ1-5; no reliable D call. The CDR3 spans 15 residues. V was pared by 6 bases and J by 4 bases, with 16 bases between. CDR3 bases: TGTGCCAGCAGCCCGGGTGGAGGGAGGAATCAGCCCCAGCATTTT. Amino acid sequence: CASSPGGGRNQPQHF.

This chain links TRBV9 with TRBJ1-1; no clear D. This CDR3 spans 14 amino acids. V lost 1 base and J lost 0, with 7 bases in between. CDR1 is SGDLS, CDR2 YYNGEE, per germline. This CDR3 is CASSVRVVNTEAFF. The CDR3 region has the DNA TGTGCCAGCAGCGTACGGGTGGTGAACACTGAAGCTTTCTTT.

Only a few counts were recorded for this clonotype. The J gene is TRBJ2-1, the V gene TRBV9, with D possibly TRBD2 on 6 matching bases. This CDR3 is 13 amino acids long. V lost 4 bases and J lost 6, with 11 bases in between. The germline gives CDR1 SGDLS, CDR2 YYNGEE. CDR3 sequence: CASSPGTPNEQFF. The CDR3 region has the DNA TGTGCCAGCAGCCCTGGGACTCCCAATGAGCAGTTCTTC.

J is TRBJ1-1 and V is TRBV7-2; no firm D call. Germline V gene lookup returns CDR1 SGHTA and CDR2 FQGNSA. The CDR3 totals 13 residues. With 3 bases removed from V and 1 base from J, the gap between germline ends came to 6 bases. In DNA, the CDR3 is TGTGCCAGCAGCTTGCCCACGAACACTGAAGCTTTCTTT. Amino acid sequence: CASSLPTNTEAFF.

At least ten counts were recorded for this clonotype. V is TRBV7-9 and J is TRBJ1-6; D is undetermined. Trimming took 5 bases from V and 5 from J, leaving 13 bases between them. This CDR3 is built from 15 residues. Germline V CDR1 and CDR2: SEHNR, FQNEAQ (reference sequence). CDR3 amino acids: CASSGPGYNNSPLHF. CDR3 nucleotides: TGTGCCAGCAGCGGTCCGGGGTACAATAATTCACCCCTCCACTTT.

V is TRBV15 and J is TRBJ2-3; D is unclear. CDR3 length: 13 residues. Germline CDR1 is LNHNV and CDR2 is YYDKDF (reference sequence). Trimming took 2 bases from V and 2 from J, leaving 5 bases between them. CDR3 protein: CATSRYTTDTQYF. The DNA for the CDR3 is TGTGCCACCAGCAGATACACCACAGATACGCAGTATTTT.

There are a few counts of this clonotype. This sequence joins TRBV6-1 and TRBJ1-1; D gene uncertain. This CDR3 has 14 residues. The germline gives CDR1 MNHNS, CDR2 SASEGT. Trimming stripped 5 bases from V and 3 bases from J, with 13 bases between. CDR3 DNA sequence: TGTGCCAGCAGTAAGAGGCAGCCGGACACTGAAGCTTTCTTT. Translation gives CASSKRQPDTEAFF.

The genes are TRBV27 and TRBJ1-1, with 9 nucleotides matching TRBD1. V was clipped by 7 bases and J by 5 bases; unmatched bases: 11. This CDR3 is built from 15 residues. Germline assignment: CDR1 MNHEY and CDR2 SMNVEV (reference sequence). CDR3 in amino acids: CASNFAGQGWTEAFF. The CDR3 nucleotides are TGTGCCAGCAACTTCGCCGGACAGGGGTGGACTGAAGCTTTCTTT.

The chain combines TRBV27 with TRBJ2-1; TRBD2 matches at 8 bases. Germline V lookup: CDR1 MNHEY, CDR2 SMNVEV (reference sequence). The CDR3 has 15 amino acids. V was pared by 5 bases and J by 5 bases, with 8 bases of the junction left unmatched. The CDR3 region has the DNA TGTGCCAGCAGTCCCCAGCGGGGGCGGAACAATGAGCAGTTCTTC. Its translation: CASSPQRGRNNEQFF.

CDR3 amino acids: CASSWNLMRETQYF. The CDR3 DNA is TGCGCCAGCAGCTGGAATCTGATGCGGGAGACCCAGTACTTC. The chain recombines TRBV5-1 with TRBJ2-5; D is unresolved. The germline V gene encodes CDR1 SGHRS and CDR2 YFSETQ. V shed 3 bases and J shed 5 bases, with 14 bases lying between them. The CDR3 totals 14 residues.

The gene calls are TRBV7-8 and TRBJ1-1; a weak D match, TRBD1 (5 bases). CDR1 is SGHVS and CDR2 is FQNEAQ in the germline V gene. CDR3 size: 13 residues. Between the trimmed V and J ends, which lost 4 bases and 10 bases, there was a span of 16 bases. The CDR3 DNA is TGTGCCAGCAGCTCGTCGACCCTGGGGGGAGCTTTCTTT. Translation gives CASSSSTLGGAFF.

The table lists this clonotype with a few counts. The chain is built from TRBV24-1 and TRBJ2-2; D possibly matches TRBD1 or TRBD2 (7 bases each). CDR1 KGHDR and CDR2 SFDVKD come from the germline V gene. The V and J ends lost 2 bases and 6 bases respectively, with 24 bases between them. This CDR3 has 19 amino acids. CDR3 DNA sequence: TGTGCCACCAGTGATTCGTACAGGTCCCCGACAGGGAGGGCCGGGGAGCTGTTTTTT. Translated, it gives CATSDSYRSPTGRAGELFF.

The table lists this clonotype with a few counts. This rearrangement joins TRBV6-1 to TRBJ1-5; D is uncertain. Germline loops: CDR1 MNHNS, CDR2 SASEGT. Trimming stripped 1 base from V and 2 bases from J, with 21 bases between. The CDR3 runs to 19 residues. The CDR3 is CASSEDPPATHRGNQPQHF. Here the CDR3 DNA reads TGTGCCAGCAGTGAAGATCCCCCAGCTACTCATAGGGGCAATCAGCCCCAGCATTTT.